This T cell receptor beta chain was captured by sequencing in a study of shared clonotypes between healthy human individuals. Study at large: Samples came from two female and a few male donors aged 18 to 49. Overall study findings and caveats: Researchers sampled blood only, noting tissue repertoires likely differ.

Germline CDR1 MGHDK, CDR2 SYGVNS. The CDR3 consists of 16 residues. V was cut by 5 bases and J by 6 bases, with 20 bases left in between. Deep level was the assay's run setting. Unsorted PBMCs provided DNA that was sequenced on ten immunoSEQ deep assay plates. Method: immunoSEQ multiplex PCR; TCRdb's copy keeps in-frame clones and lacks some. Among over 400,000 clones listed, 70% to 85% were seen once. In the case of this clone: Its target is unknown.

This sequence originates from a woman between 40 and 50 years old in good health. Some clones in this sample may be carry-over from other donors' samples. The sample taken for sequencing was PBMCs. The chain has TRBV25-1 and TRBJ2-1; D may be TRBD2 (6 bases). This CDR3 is CASSSRGGMPSNEQFF. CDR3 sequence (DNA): TGTGCCAGCAGTTCAAGGGGCGGGATGCCTAGCAATGAGCAGTTCTTC.